The 23 T cell receptor beta chains given below trace back to one sample, sequenced in a study of human T cells and chemical hapten exposure. Time point in this sample: patch test 3, about 24 weeks after DPC sensitization. Treatment indicated: therapeutic diphenylcyclopropenone sensitization with weekly scalp DPC. Via MiXCR, TCRdb re-called the RACE reads, giving one row per CDR3 protein. The table includes some 89,000 distinct CDR3 sequences, around 25% detected once. The sample was whole blood, taken in connection with sensitization to the hapten diphenylcyclopropenone (DPC). Source of these receptors: a man between 40 and 49 years old with alopecia areata. Some clones in this sample may be carry-over from other donors' samples.

V is TRBV18 and J is TRBJ2-1, with TRBD2 identical over 8 bases. Germline V gives CDR1 KGHSH, CDR2 LQKENI. V gave up 1 base and J gave up 7 bases; unmatched junction bases: 9. This CDR3 is built from 16 residues. The DNA of the CDR3 is TGTGCCAGCTCACCACGTCGGGAGGGCCCGGGGAATGAGCAGTTCTTC. It yields the protein CASSPRREGPGNEQFF.

There are a few counts of this clonotype. This chain links TRBV20-1 with TRBJ1-4, with D possibly TRBD1 on 6 matching bases. This CDR3 has 15 residues. Trimming left V 5 bases short and J 0 bases short, with 13 bases between. The germline V gene has CDR1 DFQATT and CDR2 SNEGSKA (reference sequence). In nucleotides, the CDR3 is TGCAGTGCTGTGGGGGCCTTAGCAACTAATGAAAAACTGTTTTTT. It encodes CSAVGALATNEKLFF.

This clonotype showed up just a few times. V gene TRBV28 combines with J gene TRBJ2-1, with a tentative D call TRBD2 (6 bases). The length of the CDR3 is 14 residues. Germline V lookup: CDR1 MDHEN, CDR2 SYDVKM. Between the trimmed V and J ends, which lost 2 bases and 10 bases, there was a span of 15 bases. CDR3 DNA: TGTGCCAGCAGTTTAATTGGGAGGTTTGGGGAGCAGTTCTTC. Translating it yields CASSLIGRFGEQFF.

This clonotype was observed at least ten times. This rearrangement joins TRBV3-1 to TRBJ1-5; tentative D call: TRBD1 (5 bases). Trimming removed 1 base from V and 4 bases from J, with 11 bases in between. CDR1 LGHDT and CDR2 YNNKEL come from the germline V gene (reference sequence). CDR3 size: 15 residues. CDR3 in amino acids: CASSQGRGGNQPQHF. CDR3 sequence (DNA): TGTGCCAGCAGCCAAGGGAGGGGCGGGAATCAGCCCCAGCATTTT.

Many counts were recorded for this clonotype. The rearrangement uses TRBV20-1 and TRBJ1-4; TRBD1 aligns across 8 bases. The CDR3 contains 15 residues. The trim removed 2 bases at V and 7 bases at J, leaving 9 bases unmatched. Germline V CDR1 and CDR2: DFQATT, SNEGSKA (reference sequence). The CDR3 nucleotides are TGCAGTGCTAGACCAATACAGGGGGTTGGTGAAAAACTGTTTTTT. Translating it yields CSARPIQGVGEKLFF.

The chain links TRBV5-1 to TRBJ2-1; 11 nucleotides agree with TRBD2. Germline CDR1 SGHRS, CDR2 YFSETQ. The CDR3 consists of 17 residues. Unmatched junction bases numbered 12, after V lost 5 bases and J lost 5 bases. The CDR3 loop reads CASSGPTSGSYHNEQFF. Here the CDR3 DNA reads TGCGCCAGCAGTGGCCCCACTAGCGGGAGTTACCACAATGAGCAGTTCTTC.

The chain has TRBV20-1 and TRBJ2-4, with 10 bases identical to TRBD2. From germline, CDR1 is DFQATT and CDR2 SNEGSKA (reference sequence). This CDR3 contains 14 residues. V shed 2 bases and J 5 bases; nucleotides not matched to a gene: 3. CDR3 sequence reads: CSARPLAGENIQYF. CDR3 sequence (DNA): TGCAGTGCTAGACCCCTAGCGGGAGAAAACATTCAGTACTTC.

This chain connects TRBV28 to TRBJ1-4; 10 bases map to TRBD1. Germline V gives CDR1 MDHEN, CDR2 SYDVKM. CDR3 length: 15 amino acids. V trimming: 5 bases; J trimming: 7 bases; junction bases outside the gene matches: 7. The CDR3 sequence is CASSQGGTGAEKLFF. As DNA, the CDR3 is TGTGCCAGCAGTCAGGGCGGGACAGGGGCTGAAAAACTGTTTTTT.

This rearrangement joins TRBV20-1 to TRBJ2-1; D could derive from TRBD1 or TRBD2 (5 bases each). The V gene's germline CDR1 is DFQATT and CDR2 SNEGSKA (reference sequence). The CDR3 totals 16 residues. The V end was cut by 0 bases, the J end by 7 bases, with 19 bases between. The CDR3 reads CSARDEEDIWGNEQFF. CDR3 nucleotides: TGCAGTGCTAGAGATGAGGAGGACATCTGGGGGAATGAGCAGTTCTTC.

The table lists this clonotype with many counts. V usage is TRBV12-3 or TRBV12-4 and J usage is TRBJ2-7; D is unclear. This CDR3 has 11 residues. The ends were cut back, 5 bases at V and 0 bases at J, with 2 bases in the middle. This chain's CDR3 is CASSHSYEQYF. In nucleotides, the CDR3 is TGTGCCAGCAGTCACTCCTACGAGCAGTACTTC.

The chain couples TRBV28 to TRBJ2-1, with D possibly TRBD2 on 5 matching bases. CDR1 MDHEN and CDR2 SYDVKM come from the germline V gene. V lost 9 bases to trimming and J lost 0 bases, with 9 bases between them. CDR3 length: 13 residues. The CDR3 DNA is TGTGCCAGTAGCGCGAGCTCCTACAATGAGCAGTTCTTC. Encoded protein: CASSASSYNEQFF.

This clonotype was recorded a few times. The chain has TRBV5-6 and TRBJ2-3; D remains ambiguous. This CDR3 contains 14 residues. Germline CDR1 SGHDT, CDR2 YYEEEE. V was clipped by 3 bases and J by 2 bases, with 10 bases between them. The CDR3 sequence: CASSSTGATDTQYF. The CDR3 coding sequence is TGTGCCAGCAGCTCCACGGGTGCCACAGATACGCAGTATTTT.

V is TRBV12-3 or TRBV12-4 and J is TRBJ2-4; the match to TRBD1 covers 9 bases. The CDR3 spans 16 residues. Trimming removed 4 bases from V and 2 bases from J; junction bases left unmatched: 6. CDR3 in amino acids: CASSSGTGRTKNIQYF. CDR3 in DNA: TGTGCCAGCAGTTCCGGGACAGGGAGGACCAAAAACATTCAGTACTTC.

This clonotype has a handful of counts. The chain couples TRBV5-1 to TRBJ1-3; unclear D gene. The V gene lost 0 bases and the J gene lost 8 bases, with 15 bases spanning the gap. The CDR3 covers 15 residues. Looked up from germline, CDR1 is SGHRS and CDR2 is YFSETQ. CDR3 amino acids: CASSLGTQSFDTIYF. The CDR3 bases are TGCGCCAGCAGCTTGGGGACCCAATCGTTTGACACCATATATTTT.

This clonotype came up a few times. The chain combines TRBV5-6 with TRBJ2-2; 7 nucleotides agree with TRBD2. After removal of 4 bases from V and 5 bases from J, the junction contained 11 bases not matched to a gene. This CDR3 has 16 amino acids. CDR1 is SGHDT and CDR2 is YYEEEE in the germline V gene. CDR3 protein: CASSPGLGLRTGELFF. CDR3 in DNA: TGTGCCAGCAGCCCAGGACTAGGCCTGAGGACCGGGGAGCTGTTTTTT.

This rearrangement joins TRBV7-3 to TRBJ2-3; TRBD1 matches 9 bases. Germline CDR1 SGHTA, CDR2 FQGTGA. This CDR3 is 16 amino acids long. The V and J ends lost 5 bases and 1 base, in that order; junction bases with no gene match: 7. CDR3 protein: CASSITGGAGTDTQYF. The CDR3 nucleotides read TGTGCCAGCAGCATTACAGGGGGCGCGGGCACAGATACGCAGTATTTT.

CDR3: CASSLTRDRESNEQFF. The CDR3 coding sequence is TGTGCCAGCAGCTTAACGCGGGACAGGGAGTCTAATGAGCAGTTCTTC. This sequence joins TRBV7-9 and TRBJ2-1, with 9 bases identical to TRBD1. The germline V gene encodes CDR1 SEHNR and CDR2 FQNEAQ (reference sequence). The CDR3 consists of 16 residues. Losses at the gene ends were 2 bases for V and 7 bases for J; bases not matched to a gene: 9.

This clonotype was counted a few times. The V and J genes are TRBV20-1 and TRBJ2-7; 12 nucleotides align to TRBD2. This CDR3 comprises 15 residues. The germline gives CDR1 DFQATT, CDR2 SNEGSKA (reference sequence). The CDR3 spells CSRAVLAGGSYEQYF. The CDR3 bases are TGCAGCCGCGCGGTACTAGCGGGAGGTTCCTACGAGCAGTACTTC.

This chain links TRBV12-3 or TRBV12-4 with TRBJ2-3; D not certain. Between the trimmed V and J ends, which lost 5 bases and 5 bases, there was a span of 5 bases. This CDR3 has 11 residues. CDR3 sequence reads: CASSTLDTQYF. CDR3 DNA: TGTGCCAGCAGTACGCTAGATACGCAGTATTTT.

The chain links TRBV12-3 or TRBV12-4 to TRBJ2-7, with D perhaps TRBD2 (6 bases). Trimming took 5 bases from V and 7 from J, leaving 18 bases between them. The CDR3 has 14 residues. CDR3 sequence reads: CASSLNPDGGEQYF. For the CDR3, the DNA is TGTGCCAGCAGTCTCAACCCCGATGGGGGGGAGCAGTACTTC.

In its sample, this clonotype was seen a few times. The chain uses TRBV12-3 or TRBV12-4 and TRBJ2-7, with unresolved D. V was shortened by 6 bases and J by 0 bases, with 15 bases between the two germline ends. This CDR3 region has 15 residues. CDR3 DNA: TGTGCCAGCAGCCCTCGTGGCGCGTACTCCTACGAGCAGTACTTC. Its protein product is CASSPRGAYSYEQYF.

This clonotype was detected a few times. This chain uses TRBV7-8 with TRBJ2-3; D not certain. The CDR3 runs to 15 residues. The ends were cut back, 2 bases at V and 0 bases at J, with 9 bases in the middle. The germline V gene has CDR1 SGHVS and CDR2 FQNEAQ. The CDR3 region has the DNA TGTGCCAGCAGCTTAAACGGAGTCAGCACAGATACGCAGTATTTT. Protein sequence: CASSLNGVSTDTQYF.

The rearrangement uses TRBV12-3 or TRBV12-4 and TRBJ1-4, with TRBD1 as a possible D gene (5 bases). The CDR3 has 17 residues. With 5 bases removed from V and 5 bases from J, the gap between germline ends came to 21 bases. CDR3: CASSAIYRGRRNEKLFF. The CDR3 DNA sequence: TGTGCCAGCAGTGCAATATATCGGGGGAGGAGAAATGAAAAACTGTTTTTT.